This T cell receptor (beta chain) was sequenced during a study of blood T cell repertoires in COVID-19 (dated by TCRdb to about 2020). The study in broad terms: Samples from collaborators originated in the United States, Italy and Spain and spanned both the acute and convalescent phases of COVID-19. Where available, HLA class I and class II types were obtained from metadata supplied by the sample provider rather than from assay-based typing. Deeply sampled blood TCRbeta repertoires from subjects exposed to, actively infected with, or recovered from COVID-19 were included in the dataset. The prospective study material was composed of cDNA or gDNA derived from T cells, B-cell-depleted T cells, or PBMCs. A freely available public database, intended as a resource for researchers studying the immune response to SARS-CoV-2, is where the repertoires were released. Sample metadata almost always included a de-identified subject ID, COVID-19 status, age in years and sex. Samples were obtained from the ongoing ImmuneRACE study (first 160 participants) and from over 1,000 subjects provided by 6 global collaborators.

Broader findings and caveats from the paper: The quantity of clinical and demographic metadata differed by source and by participant and was supplied without curation.

The immunoSEQ Assay, a bias-controlled multiplex PCR, was used to amplify TCRbeta CDR3 regions from genomic DNA. From the authors' description of their analysis: The number of nucleated cells in each sample was estimated by amplification of reference gene primers within the assay. Sequence reads were collapsed and filtered to measure the absolute abundance of every unique TCRbeta CDR3 rearrangement. Productive Simpson clonality was computed per sample as the square root of Simpson's diversity index over productive rearrangements. TCRdb mirrors the immuneACCESS table, restricted to in-frame sequences. Some clones are absent from its copies; in checked studies, under half trace to an unresolved V gene, and the reason for the others is unknown. V and J calls and clone size are as listed in that table; D and trimming were resolved from the DNA. This sample lists 250,000 to 350,000 clones; roughly 80% were detected once. 4% to 5% of the sample lies in the top ten.

Each collaborating institution followed its own protocols to collect whole blood in K2EDTA tubes. For TCRbeta analysis, collaborator samples were shipped as frozen whole blood, as isolated PBMCs, or as DNA extracted from either sample type. A word on this clone: Its antigen remains undetermined. No quality values exist for individual bases; no much larger clone is one base distant.

This TCR was recovered from a woman aged 50 to 60 with active or convalescent COVID-19. Sequencing input: peripheral blood.

The nucleotide sequence reads TGTGCCTGGAGTTACAGACCGAACACTGAAGCTTTCTTT. Its protein product is CAWSYRPNTEAFF. The rearrangement joined TRBV30 to TRBJ1-1, with no confident D gene call. From its cysteine to its phenylalanine, the CDR3 spans 13 amino acids. Only the CDR3 portion is preserved as DNA: 39 bases, with reading frame beginning at the first base. The germline ends are 8 bases apart after V is trimmed by 2 bases and J by 1 base. The germline V gene (reference sequence) specifies GTSNPN as CDR1 and SVGIG as CDR2.